This T cell receptor beta chain was recovered during a study of T-cell reconstitution after alpha-beta-depleted transplantation in children. Many counts were recorded for this clonotype. Its antigen is unidentified. Unique molecular identifiers were built into the TCRbeta library. A single record per CDR3 protein comes from TCRdb applying MiXCR to the PCR reads. Of roughly 48,000 distinct CDR3 sequences listed, 5.8% are singletons. Notes on the study in general: Fresh T-cell production supplied most of the T-cell counts and diversity seen one year after transplant.

This CDR3 spans 14 amino acids. The V and J ends lost 3 bases and 7 bases, in that order; junction bases with no gene match: 2. Germline values: CDR1 MDHEN, CDR2 SYDVKM. The chain uses TRBV28 and TRBJ1-6, with 8 bases matching TRBD1. The sequence was obtained from a female patient between 2 and 15 years old who had a stem cell transplant for aplastic anemia, so the T cells may come from the graft donor. The sequenced sample was PBMCs, mostly from graft donor cells, obtained 60 days after TCRalphabeta/CD19-depleted stem cell transplant. The CDR3 sequence: CASSFRQGNSPLHF. The DNA of the CDR3 is TGTGCCAGCAGTTTCAGACAGGGGAATTCACCCCTCCACTTT.